The 21 T cell receptor beta chains below were found in one sample sequenced in a study of a mutant IDH1 vaccine in newly diagnosed glioma. No cognate antigen is known for these TCRs. Repertoires were generated with immunoSEQ multiplex PCR, while TCRdb's copy carries only in-frame clones and drops some. The sample yields almost 85,000 clones, almost 85% seen once. Time point: week 23, last vaccination. Vaccination used 300 ug of mutant IDH1 20-mer peptide per dose, with topical imiquimod. The sequencing here drew on PBMCs, taken from a glioma patient whose treatment included an IDH1 peptide vaccine. The source is a man aged 30 to 45 with glioma. Some clones in this sample may be carry-over from other donors' samples.

The chain couples TRBV7-3 to TRBJ2-2; TRBD2 agrees at 9 bases. Trimming cost V 0 bases and J 7 bases; bases outside gene matches: 9. The CDR3 extends over 17 amino acids. Germline CDR1 SGHTA, CDR2 FQGTGA. The CDR3 loop is CASSLTSRLAAGGELFF. CDR3 DNA: TGTGCCAGCAGCTTAACGTCTAGACTAGCGGCTGGCGGGGAGCTGTTTTTT.

The chain uses TRBV11-2 and TRBJ2-7; D ambiguous. The CDR3 has 11 residues. Per germline, CDR1 SGHAT and CDR2 FQNNGV. Trimming left V 3 bases short and J 3 bases short, with 3 bases between. DNA for the CDR3: TGTGCCAGCAGCTTCCACTACGAGCAGTACTTC. Its protein product is CASSFHYEQYF.

V and J are TRBV7-9 and TRBJ1-3; D is unresolved. The CDR3 loop spans 13 amino acids. CDR1 and CDR2 (germline): SEHNR, FQNEAQ (reference sequence). Deletions cut 3 bases from V and 7 bases from J, with 10 bases between. CDR3 amino acids: CASSFRMQNTIYF. The CDR3 nucleotides read TGTGCCAGCAGCTTCCGTATGCAGAACACCATATATTTT. The entire variable domain, with the rest obtained from reference TRBV7-9 and TRBJ1-3, is as follows: DTGVSQNPRHKITKRGQNVTFRCDPISEHNRLYWYRQTLGQGPEFLTYFQNEAQLEKSRLLSDRFSAERPKGSFSTLEIQRTEQGDSAMYLCASSFRMQNTIYFGEGSWLTVV.

The J gene is TRBJ1-1, the V gene TRBV28; D unclear. V was trimmed by 11 bases and J by 5 bases, leaving 12 bases between them. This CDR3 comprises 11 residues. Germline CDR1 is MDHEN and CDR2 is SYDVKM. The CDR3 region is CAARLGTEAFF. Here the CDR3 DNA reads TGTGCCGCACGGTTGGGTACTGAAGCTTTCTTT.

The chain is built from TRBV5-1 and TRBJ1-2; no clear D gene. CDR3 length equals 12 residues. V lost 5 bases to trimming and J lost 4 bases, with 9 bases between them. The V gene's germline CDR1 is SGHRS and CDR2 YFSETQ. CDR3 sequence reads: CASSGKGYGYTF. CDR3 DNA sequence: TGCGCCAGCAGTGGGAAGGGCTATGGCTACACCTTC.

This chain joins TRBV14 and TRBJ2-1; maybe TRBD2 (6 bases). V was trimmed by 4 bases and J by 12 bases, leaving 31 bases between them. Germline-derived CDR1 and CDR2 are SGHDN and FVKESK. This CDR3 is 18 amino acids long. The CDR3 is CASSPPRERDPWLAAQFF. The DNA for the CDR3 is TGTGCCAGCAGCCCTCCACGAGAACGGGATCCTTGGTTAGCGGCGCAGTTCTTC.

This clone was observed a few times. The chain couples TRBV28 to TRBJ1-3; D is unclear. Germline CDR1 reads MDHEN; CDR2 reads SYDVKM. V gave up 6 bases and J gave up 0 bases, with 18 bases separating them. The CDR3 runs to 17 residues. CDR3: CASSLGGRDSSGNTIYF. The CDR3 region has the DNA TGTGCCAGCAGCTTGGGAGGACGGGATTCCTCTGGAAACACCATATATTTT.

This chain connects TRBV9 to TRBJ1-6, with TRBD1 identical over 7 bases. There are 15 residues in the CDR3. Germline V gene data show CDR1 as SGDLS and CDR2 as YYNGEE. The V gene end was trimmed by 4 bases and the J gene end by 9 bases; junction bases not matched to a gene: 10. DNA for the CDR3: TGTGCCAGCAGCCAGTCAGGGGGGAAGGGTTCACCCCTCCACTTT. Protein: CASSQSGGKGSPLHF.

This sequence joins TRBV7-2 and TRBJ1-5; no firm D call. V lost 4 bases, J lost 2 bases, and 6 bases lay in between. Germline V gives CDR1 SGHTA, CDR2 FQGNSA. This CDR3 region has 13 residues. The CDR3 nucleotides read TGTGCCAGCAGCTGGACGGGCAATCAGCCCCAGCATTTT. It translates to CASSWTGNQPQHF. Full variable domain (rest looked up from reference TRBV7-2 and TRBJ1-5): GAGVSQSPSNKVTEKGKDVELRCDPISGHTALYWYRQSLGQGLEFLIYFQGNSAPDKSGLPSDRFSAERTGGSVSTLTIQRTQQEDSAVYLCASSWTGNQPQHFGDGTRLSIL.

This clone was recorded a few times. The rearrangement uses TRBV29-1 and TRBJ1-5, with TRBD1 matching 7 bases. Germline-derived CDR1 and CDR2 are SQVTM and ANQGSEA. After removal of 5 bases from V and 7 bases from J, the junction contained 11 bases not matched to a gene. This CDR3 is 14 amino acids long. Here the CDR3 reads CSVKQGTWDQPQHF. The CDR3 DNA follows: TGCAGCGTTAAACAGGGGACCTGGGACCAGCCCCAGCATTTT.

This sequence joins TRBV2 and TRBJ1-2; 11 positions agree with TRBD1. CDR3 length equals 16 residues. Germline V lookup: CDR1 SNHLY, CDR2 FYNNEI. Trimming took 5 bases from V and 6 from J; bases not matched to a gene: 11. CDR3 sequence: CASSLRGQGVGHGYTF. The CDR3 DNA reads TGTGCCAGCAGTCTTAGGGGACAGGGGGTCGGGCATGGCTACACCTTC.

This chain connects TRBV4-1 to TRBJ2-1; D is undetermined. CDR1 and CDR2 from the germline V gene are MGHRA and YSYEKL. The V end was cut by 1 base, the J end by 1 base, with 14 bases between. The CDR3 loop spans 17 amino acids. CDR3 bases: TGCGCCAGCAGCCAAGGTTTGGCCAGGCGATCCTACAATGAGCAGTTCTTC. Its translation: CASSQGLARRSYNEQFF.

The chain combines TRBV19 with TRBJ1-1, with 7 bases identical to TRBD1. This CDR3 has 14 residues. The V and J ends lost 0 bases and 8 bases, in that order; junction bases with no gene match: 6. CDR1 LNHDA and CDR2 SQIVND come from the germline V gene (reference sequence). CDR3 nucleotide sequence: TGTGCCAGTAGTATAGATCGGACAGGCTTAGAAGCTTTCTTT. Protein sequence: CASSIDRTGLEAFF.

The chain recombines TRBV4-1 with TRBJ2-3; no firm D call. CDR3 length equals 11 residues. Germline V gene sequence: CDR1 MGHRA, CDR2 YSYEKL. With 5 bases removed from V and 6 bases from J, the gap between germline ends came to 6 bases. CDR3 bases: TGCGCCAGCAGCTTGGGGGATACGCAGTATTTT. It specifies CASSLGDTQYF.

This chain connects TRBV4-2 to TRBJ2-3, with D tentatively TRBD1 or TRBD2 (6 bases each). Trimming pared 2 bases from V and 4 bases from J, leaving 10 bases between. Germline loops: CDR1 LGHNA, CDR2 YNFKEQ. The CDR3 length is 14 residues. CDR3 in amino acids: CASSQKRGADTQYF. The CDR3 DNA follows: TGTGCCAGCAGCCAAAAAAGGGGGGCAGATACGCAGTATTTT.

The CDR3 sequence: CASSSSGALLTFF. CDR3 bases: TGTGCCAGCAGTTCTTCCGGGGCCCTCTTGACTTTCTTT. This chain uses TRBV6-6 with TRBJ1-1, with a possible D match to TRBD1 (5 bases). V was clipped by 4 bases and J by 12 bases, with 18 bases between them. Germline values: CDR1 MNHNY, CDR2 SVGAGI (reference sequence). The length of the CDR3 is 13 residues.

The chain carries TRBV14 and TRBJ1-1; D uncertain. CDR1 SGHDN and CDR2 FVKESK come from the germline V gene. Trimming pared 4 bases from V and 3 bases from J, leaving 12 bases between. The CDR3 totals 14 residues. The CDR3: CASSRVDGYTEAFF. The CDR3, as DNA: TGTGCCAGCAGCCGGGTCGACGGATACACTGAAGCTTTCTTT. The whole variable domain, remainder taken from reference TRBV14 and TRBJ1-1, is EAGVTQFPSHSVIEKGQTVTLRCDPISGHDNLYWYRRVMGKEIKFLLHFVKESKQDESGMPNNRFLAERTGGTYSTLKVQPAELEDSGVYFCASSRVDGYTEAFFGQGTRLTVV.

The chain couples TRBV2 to TRBJ2-1, with a tentative D call TRBD1 (6 bases). The germline gives CDR1 SNHLY, CDR2 FYNNEI. This CDR3 is 15 amino acids long. V lost 2 bases, J lost 7 bases, and 15 bases lay in between. The CDR3: CASSERRGNVNEQFF. The CDR3 region has the DNA TGTGCCAGCAGTGAACGCAGGGGTAACGTGAATGAGCAGTTCTTC.

The DNA of the CDR3 is TGTGCCAGCAGTAGAGGGGAGACCCAGTACTTC. Protein sequence: CASSRGETQYF. V is TRBV5-4 and J is TRBJ2-5; D is perhaps TRBD2 (5 bases). The CDR3 runs 11 residues. V shed 5 bases and J shed 5 bases, with 7 bases lying between them. Germline-derived CDR1 and CDR2 are SGHNT and YYREEE (reference sequence).

This sequence joins TRBV29-1 and TRBJ1-2; D gene uncertain. The CDR3 runs 12 residues. The ends were cut back, 3 bases at V and 4 bases at J, with 9 bases in the middle. Germline CDR1 reads SQVTM; CDR2 reads ANQGSEA. This CDR3 is CSVEGTAYGYTF. CDR3 sequence (DNA): TGCAGCGTTGAGGGCACAGCCTATGGCTACACCTTC.

The chain joins TRBV7-9 to TRBJ2-3, with 8 bases aligning to TRBD1. The CDR3 contains 16 residues. V dropped 5 bases and J dropped 3; count of bases not matched to a gene: 10. CDR1 is SEHNR and CDR2 is FQNEAQ in the germline V gene (reference sequence). The CDR3 DNA reads TGTGCCAGCAGCGTTCGACAGGGGAACCCGACAGATACGCAGTATTTT. It codes for CASSVRQGNPTDTQYF.